This T cell receptor beta chain comes out of a study of breast tumors, draining lymph nodes, adjacent tissues. General study results and limits: Luminal-like breast cancer showed significantly greater tumor-nontumor repertoire similarity than basal-like breast cancer did.

The trim removed 4 bases at V and 5 bases at J, leaving 8 bases unmatched. The CDR3 spans 15 residues. Germline V CDR1 and CDR2: SGHNT, YYREEE (reference sequence). TCRdb re-called the multiplex PCR reads with MiXCR, one entry per CDR3 protein. This sample has approximately 210,000 distinct CDR3 sequences; about 34% occur once, and the top ten carry about 1.4%. Breast cancer patients provided tissue from their axillary draining lymph nodes. This clonotype was seen repeatedly, ten times or more. Its target is unknown. The rearrangement uses TRBV5-4 and TRBJ2-5; 10 bases match TRBD2. Material: axillary lymph node tissue. This TCR was recovered from a female donor with breast cancer. Some clones in this sample may be carry-over from other donors' samples. The DNA of the CDR3 is TGTGCCAGCAGCACAGGACTAGCGGAGGGGGAGACCCAGTACTTC. Amino acids: CASSTGLAEGETQYF.